The T cell receptor beta chain under discussion was sequenced for a study of Ad26.COV2.S vaccination and SARS-CoV-2 variants (dated by TCRdb to the early 2020s). General notes on the study: Vaccine-arm donors were drawn from COV1001, a multicentre, randomized, double-blind, placebo-controlled phase I-IIa trial of Ad26.COV2.S in healthy adults. TCRbeta repertoire sequencing served as the tool for gauging how specific and how broad the SARS-CoV-2-reactive T cell receptors were following Ad26.COV2.S vaccination. Dosing of Ad26.COV2.S was intramuscular, at either 5x10^10 or 1x10^11 viral particles, delivered as one shot or as two shots spaced 56 days apart. The TCR-sequenced set comprised about 30 samples: some 20 Ad26.COV2.S vaccine recipients, 5 placebo recipients and 8 SARS-CoV-2 convalescent individuals. Trial participants were randomized into five groups of five: low-dose or high-dose Ad26.COV2.S given once or twice, or placebo on both occasions. Investigators remained blinded to trial group allocation during experiments and outcome assessment.

Study-wide findings and limitations: Spike-specific TCR breadth was higher in Ad26.COV2.S recipients than in placebo recipients (P = 0.0014). Comparing responses between vaccine doses or regimens was not something the study was powered to do. According to the authors, total T cell responses may have been underestimated by the TCR breadth and depth analyses. After vaccination, spike-specific CD8+ and CD4+ T cell responses were reported to show substantial breadth. Vaccine and placebo recipients had similar non-spike TCR breadth, a finding consistent with the vaccine containing only spike.

For this clone: What this receptor recognizes is not known. No much larger clone exists at a distance of one base, and base qualities are not known.

In light of the paper, this sample's treatment or condition label describes: about 20 received Ad26.COV2.S at low or high dose, single or two shots; roughly five received placebo; per-sample allocation not given. For vaccine and placebo recipients, repertoires were sequenced using samples collected on day 63 after the first injection. Between 29 July and 7 August 2020, Cohort 1b enrolled about two dozen adults aged 18-55 years at one site in Boston, USA. Ad26.COV2.S was a replication-incompetent adenovirus type 26 vector expressing a prefusion-stabilized SARS-CoV-2 spike protein from the original Wuhan strain. The immunoSEQ Assay was the method used to sequence TCRbeta CDR3 regions. After extraction, genomic DNA underwent amplification by bias-controlled multiplex PCR, followed by high-throughput sequencing. The source study handled its data this way. Collapsing and filtering of sequences were performed to quantify the absolute abundance of each unique TCRbeta CDR3 region. T cell fraction was estimated by normalizing TCRbeta template counts to usable DNA, with usable DNA measured through amplification of reference genes found in all nucleated cells. Repertoire TCRs were annotated as SARS-CoV-2-specific by exact matching of V gene, CDR3 amino acid sequence and J gene to a known reactive TCR set. The reference SARS-CoV-2 TCR set was derived from MIRA and filtered for enrichment in COVID-19-positive ImmuneCODE repertoires, a step that removed public or cross-reactive TCRs. Based on the MIRA antigens, annotated TCRs were further analysed at the level of specific ORF or position within ORF. Depth was the summed frequency of annotated unique rearrangements, while breadth was defined as annotated unique rearrangements over total unique productive rearrangements. Two-sided Wilcoxon rank-sum tests were used to compare TCR breadth between groups. TCRdb holds this immuneACCESS table with in-frame rearrangements only. Some clones are missing; in checked studies, unresolved V genes explain under half, and the rest has no known cause. From that table come the V and J calls and clone size; the DNA was used to work out D and trimming. The sample table holds about 400,000 clones, of which about nine tenths were seen once. The ten largest clones capture around 2% of the sample.

V sheds 2 bases and J sheds 3 bases, leaving 5 bases between their ends. The CDR3 starts with the cysteine, ends with the phenylalanine, and has 13 residues. Kept here is only the CDR3 DNA, which spans 39 bases and is read in frame from base 1. The germline V gene gives CDR1 as SGHRS and CDR2 as YFSETQ. The rearranged chain carries TRBV5-1 and TRBJ1-4; no D gene call is confident. Material: peripheral blood, obtained in a trial of Ad26.COV2.S vaccine versus placebo. The receptor comes from a person between 18 and 59 years old who received the Ad26.COV2.S COVID-19 vaccine or a placebo. The bases are TGCGCCAGCAGCTTACCGTCTAATGAAAAACTGTTTTTT. The encoded protein is CASSLPSNEKLFF. With the portions outside the CDR3 filled from the reference TRBV5-1 and TRBJ1-4 genes, the complete variable region becomes KAGVTQTPRYLIKTRGQQVTLSCSPISGHRSVSWYQQTPGQGLQFLFEYFSETQRNKGNFPGRFSGRQFSNSRSEMNVSTLELGDSALYLCASSLPSNEKLFFGSGTQLSVL.